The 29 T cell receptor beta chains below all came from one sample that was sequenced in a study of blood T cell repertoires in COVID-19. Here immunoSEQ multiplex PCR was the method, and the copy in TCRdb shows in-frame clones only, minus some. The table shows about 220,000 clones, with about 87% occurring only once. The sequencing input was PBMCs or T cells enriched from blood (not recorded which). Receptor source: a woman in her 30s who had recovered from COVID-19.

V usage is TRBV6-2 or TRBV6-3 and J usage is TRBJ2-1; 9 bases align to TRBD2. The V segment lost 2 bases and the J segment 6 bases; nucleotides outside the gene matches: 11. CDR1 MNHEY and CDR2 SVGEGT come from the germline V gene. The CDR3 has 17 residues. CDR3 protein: CASSYDWVGSGGNEQFF. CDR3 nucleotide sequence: TGTGCCAGCAGTTACGATTGGGTTGGTAGCGGGGGCAATGAGCAGTTCTTC.

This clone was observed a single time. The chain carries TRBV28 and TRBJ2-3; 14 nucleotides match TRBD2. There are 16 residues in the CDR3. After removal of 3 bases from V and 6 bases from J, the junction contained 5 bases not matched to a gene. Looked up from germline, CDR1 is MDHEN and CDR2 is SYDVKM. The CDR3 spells CASSFPTSGGADTQYF. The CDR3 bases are TGTGCCAGCAGTTTCCCGACTAGCGGGGGGGCCGATACGCAGTATTTT.

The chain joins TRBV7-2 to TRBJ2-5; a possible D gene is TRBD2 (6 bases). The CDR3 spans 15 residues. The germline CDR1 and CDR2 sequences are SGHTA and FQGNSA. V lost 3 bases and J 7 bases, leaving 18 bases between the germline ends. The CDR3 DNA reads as TGTGCCAGCAGCTTTCAACACCCCCCAGCGGGGACCCAGTACTTC. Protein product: CASSFQHPPAGTQYF.

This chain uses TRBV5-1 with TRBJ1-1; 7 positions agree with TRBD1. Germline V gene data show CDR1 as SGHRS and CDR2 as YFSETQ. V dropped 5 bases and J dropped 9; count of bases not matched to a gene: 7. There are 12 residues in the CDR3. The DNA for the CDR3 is TGCGCCAGCAGATCCGGGACAGATAAAGCTTTCTTT. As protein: CASRSGTDKAFF.

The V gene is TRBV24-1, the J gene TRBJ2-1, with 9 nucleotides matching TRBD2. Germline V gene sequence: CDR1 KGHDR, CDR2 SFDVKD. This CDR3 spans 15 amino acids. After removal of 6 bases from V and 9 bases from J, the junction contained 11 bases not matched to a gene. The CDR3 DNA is TGTGCCACCAGTCGAGGCGGGGGGGCCGTTGGTGAGCAGTTCTTC. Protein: CATSRGGGAVGEQFF.

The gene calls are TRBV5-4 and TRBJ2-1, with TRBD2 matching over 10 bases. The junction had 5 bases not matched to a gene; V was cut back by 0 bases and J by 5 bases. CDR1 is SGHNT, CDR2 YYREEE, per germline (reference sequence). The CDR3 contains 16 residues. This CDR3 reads CASSLERGGPNNEQFF. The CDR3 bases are TGTGCCAGCAGCTTGGAGCGGGGGGGCCCAAACAATGAGCAGTTCTTC. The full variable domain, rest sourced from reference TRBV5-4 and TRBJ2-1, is ETGVTQSPTHLIKTRGQQVTLRCSSQSGHNTVSWYQQALGQGPQFIFQYYREEENGRGNFPPRFSGLQFPNYSSELNVNALELDDSALYLCASSLERGGPNNEQFFGPGTRLTVL.

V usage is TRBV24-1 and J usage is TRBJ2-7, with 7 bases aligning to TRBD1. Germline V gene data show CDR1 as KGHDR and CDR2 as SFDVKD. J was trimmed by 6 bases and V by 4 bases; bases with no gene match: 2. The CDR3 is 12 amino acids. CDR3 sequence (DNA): TGTGCCACCAGTGACAGGACAGGCGAGCAGTACTTC. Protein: CATSDRTGEQYF.

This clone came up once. CDR3 residues: CASSVGTRSTDTQYF. CDR3 nucleotides: TGTGCCAGCAGCGTAGGGACTAGGAGCACAGATACGCAGTATTTT. The V call is TRBV9, the J call TRBJ2-3, with 7 bases matching TRBD2. The V and J ends lost 0 bases and 0 bases, in that order; junction bases with no gene match: 1. Germline V lookup: CDR1 SGDLS, CDR2 YYNGEE. The CDR3 totals 15 residues.

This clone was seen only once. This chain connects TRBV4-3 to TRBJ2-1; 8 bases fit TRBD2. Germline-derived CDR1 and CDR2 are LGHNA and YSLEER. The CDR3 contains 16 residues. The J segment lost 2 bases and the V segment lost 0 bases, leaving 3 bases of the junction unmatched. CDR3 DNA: TGCGCCAGCAGCCAAGATGCAGCGGGGGCCTACAATGAGCAGTTCTTC. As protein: CASSQDAAGAYNEQFF.

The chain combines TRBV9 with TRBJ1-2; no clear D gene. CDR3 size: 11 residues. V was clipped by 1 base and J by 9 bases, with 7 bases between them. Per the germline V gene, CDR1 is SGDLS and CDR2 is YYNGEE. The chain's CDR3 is CASSVRGSYTF. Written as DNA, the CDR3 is TGTGCCAGCAGCGTAAGAGGAAGCTACACCTTC. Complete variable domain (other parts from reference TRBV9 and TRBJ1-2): DSGVTQTPKHLITATGQRVTLRCSPRSGDLSVYWYQQSLDQGLQFLIQYYNGEERAKGNILERFSAQQFPDLHSELNLSSLELGDSALYFCASSVRGSYTFGSGTRLTVV.

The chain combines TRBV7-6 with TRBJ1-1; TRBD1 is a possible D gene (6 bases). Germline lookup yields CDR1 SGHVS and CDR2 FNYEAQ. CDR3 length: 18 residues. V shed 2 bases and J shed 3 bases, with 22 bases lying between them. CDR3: CASSLSTGMGFVDTEAFF. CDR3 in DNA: TGTGCCAGCAGCTTAAGTACAGGGATGGGCTTTGTGGACACTGAAGCTTTCTTT.

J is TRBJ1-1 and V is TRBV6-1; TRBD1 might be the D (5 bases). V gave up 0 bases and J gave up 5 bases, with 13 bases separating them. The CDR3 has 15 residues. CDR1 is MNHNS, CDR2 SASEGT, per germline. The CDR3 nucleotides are TGTGCCAGCAGTGAAGCCCGGACATTGGGAACTGAAGCTTTCTTT. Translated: CASSEARTLGTEAFF.

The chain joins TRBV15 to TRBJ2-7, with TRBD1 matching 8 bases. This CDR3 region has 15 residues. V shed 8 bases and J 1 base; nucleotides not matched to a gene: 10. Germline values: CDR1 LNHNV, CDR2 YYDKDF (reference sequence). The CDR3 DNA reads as TGTGCCACCTCCCTCGACAGGGGAGAGTCCTACGAGCAGTACTTC. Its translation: CATSLDRGESYEQYF. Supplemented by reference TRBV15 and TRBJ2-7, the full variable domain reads DAMVIQNPRYQVTQFGKPVTLSCSQTLNHNVMYWYQQKSSQAPKLLFHYYDKDFNNEADTPDNFQSRRPNTSFCFLDIRSPGLGDTAMYLCATSLDRGESYEQYFGPGTRLTVT.

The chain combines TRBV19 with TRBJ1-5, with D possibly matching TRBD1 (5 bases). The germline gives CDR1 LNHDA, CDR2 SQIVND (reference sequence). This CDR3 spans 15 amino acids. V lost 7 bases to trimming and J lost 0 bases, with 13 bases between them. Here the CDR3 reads CASTGLQNSNQPQHF. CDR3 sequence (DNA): TGTGCCAGTACAGGGTTACAGAATAGCAATCAGCCCCAGCATTTT. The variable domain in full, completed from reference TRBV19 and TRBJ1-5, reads DGGITQSPKYLFRKEGQNVTLSCEQNLNHDAMYWYRQDPGQGLRLIYYSQIVNDFQKGDIAEGYSVSREKKESFPLTVTSAQKNPTAFYLCASTGLQNSNQPQHFGDGTRLSIL.

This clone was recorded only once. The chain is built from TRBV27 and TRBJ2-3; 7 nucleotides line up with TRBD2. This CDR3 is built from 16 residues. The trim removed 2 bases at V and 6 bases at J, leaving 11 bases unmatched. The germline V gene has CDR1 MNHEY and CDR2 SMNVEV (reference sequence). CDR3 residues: CASSLEPSGVEDTQYF. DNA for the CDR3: TGTGCCAGCAGTTTAGAACCCAGCGGGGTGGAGGATACGCAGTATTTT.

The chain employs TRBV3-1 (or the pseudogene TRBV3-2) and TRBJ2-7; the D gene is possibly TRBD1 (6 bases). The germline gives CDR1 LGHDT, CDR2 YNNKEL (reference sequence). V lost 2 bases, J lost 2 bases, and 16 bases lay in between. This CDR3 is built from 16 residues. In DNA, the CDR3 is TGTGCCAGCAGCCAACGTTCCCAGGGGTGGACCTACGAGCAGTACTTC. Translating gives CASSQRSQGWTYEQYF.

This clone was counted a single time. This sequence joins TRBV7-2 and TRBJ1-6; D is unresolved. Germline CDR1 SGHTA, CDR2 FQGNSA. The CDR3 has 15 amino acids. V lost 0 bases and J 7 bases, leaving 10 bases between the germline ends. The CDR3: CASSLAAVKNSPLHF. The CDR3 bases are TGTGCCAGCAGCTTAGCGGCCGTGAAAAATTCACCCCTCCACTTT.

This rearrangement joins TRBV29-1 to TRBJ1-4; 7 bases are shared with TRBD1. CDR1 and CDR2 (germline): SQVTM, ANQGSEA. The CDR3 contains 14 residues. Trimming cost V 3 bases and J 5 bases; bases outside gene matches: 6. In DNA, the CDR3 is TGCAGCGTTGACCTTCAGGGGGAAAATGAAAAACTGTTTTTT. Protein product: CSVDLQGENEKLFF.

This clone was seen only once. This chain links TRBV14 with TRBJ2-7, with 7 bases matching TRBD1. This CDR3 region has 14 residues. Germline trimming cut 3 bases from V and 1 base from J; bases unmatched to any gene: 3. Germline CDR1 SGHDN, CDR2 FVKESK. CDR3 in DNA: TGTGCCAGCAGCCAGAACAGGGGTTCCTACGAGCAGTACTTC. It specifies CASSQNRGSYEQYF.

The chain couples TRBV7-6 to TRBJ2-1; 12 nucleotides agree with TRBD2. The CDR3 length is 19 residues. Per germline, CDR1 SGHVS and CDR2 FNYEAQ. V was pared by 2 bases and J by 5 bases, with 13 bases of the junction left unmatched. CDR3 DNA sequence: TGTGCCAGCAGCTTACGACTAGCGGGGGCCCAACGTGCCCACAATGAGCAGTTCTTC. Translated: CASSLRLAGAQRAHNEQFF.

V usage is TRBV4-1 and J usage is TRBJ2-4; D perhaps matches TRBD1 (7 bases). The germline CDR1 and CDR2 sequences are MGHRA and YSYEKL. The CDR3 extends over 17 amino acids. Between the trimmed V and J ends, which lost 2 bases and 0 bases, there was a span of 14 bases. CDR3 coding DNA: TGCGCCAGCAGCCAACCAACCCAGGGGGGAGCCAAAAACATTCAGTACTTC. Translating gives CASSQPTQGGAKNIQYF.

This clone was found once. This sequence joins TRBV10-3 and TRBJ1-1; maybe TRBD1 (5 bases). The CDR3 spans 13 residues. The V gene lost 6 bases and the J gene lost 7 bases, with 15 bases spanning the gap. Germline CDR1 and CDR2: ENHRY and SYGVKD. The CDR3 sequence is CAISEGPTVEAFF. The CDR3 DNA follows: TGTGCCATCAGCGAGGGGCCGACAGTTGAAGCTTTCTTT.

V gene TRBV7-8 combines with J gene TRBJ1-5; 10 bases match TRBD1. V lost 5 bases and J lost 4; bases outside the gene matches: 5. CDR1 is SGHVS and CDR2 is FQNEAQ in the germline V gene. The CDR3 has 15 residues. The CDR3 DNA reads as TGTGCCAGCAGCCAGGACAGGGGGATTAATCAGCCCCAGCATTTT. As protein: CASSQDRGINQPQHF.

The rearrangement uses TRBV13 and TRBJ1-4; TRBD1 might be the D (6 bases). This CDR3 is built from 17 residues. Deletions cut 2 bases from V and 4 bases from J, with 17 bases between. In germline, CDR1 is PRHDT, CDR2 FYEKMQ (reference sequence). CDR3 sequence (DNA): TGTGCCAGCAGCTTAAGATCACAGGGAGAATTTAATGAAAAACTGTTTTTT. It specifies CASSLRSQGEFNEKLFF.

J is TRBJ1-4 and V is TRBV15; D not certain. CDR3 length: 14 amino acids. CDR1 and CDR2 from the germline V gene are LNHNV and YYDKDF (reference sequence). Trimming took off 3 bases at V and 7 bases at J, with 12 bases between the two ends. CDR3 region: CATSSGQSGEKLFF. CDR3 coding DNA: TGTGCCACCAGCAGTGGGCAGTCTGGTGAAAAACTGTTTTTT.

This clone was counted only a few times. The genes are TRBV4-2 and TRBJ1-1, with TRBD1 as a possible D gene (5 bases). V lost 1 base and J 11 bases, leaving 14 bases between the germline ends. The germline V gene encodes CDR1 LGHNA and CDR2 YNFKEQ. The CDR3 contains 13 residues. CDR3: CASSQGAWKGAFF. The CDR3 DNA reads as TGTGCCAGCAGCCAAGGGGCCTGGAAGGGGGCTTTCTTT.

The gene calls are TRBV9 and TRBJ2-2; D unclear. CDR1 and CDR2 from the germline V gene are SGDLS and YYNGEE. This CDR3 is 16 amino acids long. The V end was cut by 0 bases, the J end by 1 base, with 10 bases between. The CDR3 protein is CASSVDRSQNTGELFF. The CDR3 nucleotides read TGTGCCAGCAGCGTAGACCGAAGCCAGAACACCGGGGAGCTGTTTTTT.

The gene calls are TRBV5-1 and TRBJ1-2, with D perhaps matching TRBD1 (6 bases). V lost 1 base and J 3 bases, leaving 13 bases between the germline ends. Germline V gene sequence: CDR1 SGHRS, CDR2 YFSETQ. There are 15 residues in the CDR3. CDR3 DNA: TGCGCCAGCAGCTTGAGCGGGGAGGGGGACTATGGCTACACCTTC. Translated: CASSLSGEGDYGYTF.

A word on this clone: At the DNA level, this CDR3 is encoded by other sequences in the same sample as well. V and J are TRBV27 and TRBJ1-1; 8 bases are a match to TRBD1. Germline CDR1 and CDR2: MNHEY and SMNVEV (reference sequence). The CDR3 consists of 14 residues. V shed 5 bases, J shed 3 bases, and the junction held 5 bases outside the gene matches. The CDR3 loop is CASSPPTGDTEAFF. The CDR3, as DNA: TGTGCCAGCAGTCCCCCGACAGGGGACACTGAAGCTTTCTTT.